The rows below give T cell receptor beta chains drawn from one sample of a study of neoadjuvant anti-PD-1 for oral cavity cancer. The data were produced by immunoSEQ multiplex PCR, yet TCRdb's version contains in-frame clones alone and is incomplete. The repertoire has 15,000 or so clones, around 69% of them found once; the top ten carry more than 2%. The specimen was PBMCs, collected before nivolumab (anti-PD-1) treatment. The receptors come from a person between 40 and 80 years old with oral cavity squamous cell carcinoma. Each CDR3 is given with its conserved first and last residue. The order of the fields is J gene, V gene, D gene, clone size, CDR3 protein, CDR3 DNA. A D gene is named only where the DNA matches it firmly. A clone size is listed for some rows: how often the clone was seen (once, few, many), or a class if it is expanded.

>TRBJ2-5|TRBV7-8|-|-
CASSLGPSSPGTQYF
TGTGCCAGCAGCTTAGGCCCCTCTTCTCCTGGGACCCAGTACTTC
>TRBJ2-3|TRBV29-1|-|-
CSVSHDAGSTDTQYF
TGCAGCGTTTCTCACGACGCGGGGAGCACAGATACGCAGTATTTT
>TRBJ2-6|TRBV7-2|-|-
CASSRDSGANVLTF
TGTGCCAGCAGCCGGGACTCTGGGGCCAACGTCCTGACTTTC
>TRBJ2-7|TRBV2|TRBD2|few
CASGQSGTLEEQYF
TGTGCCAGCGGCCAAAGCGGGACCCTTGAGGAGCAGTACTTC
>TRBJ1-4|TRBV6-5|-|few
CASSYEYGREKLFF
TGTGCCAGCAGTTACGAGTATGGCCGTGAAAAACTGTTTTTT
>TRBJ2-2|TRBV7-7|-|-
CASSETATNTGELFF
TGTGCCAGCAGCGAGACAGCTACGAACACCGGGGAGCTGTTTTTT
>TRBJ2-1|TRBV9|-|-
CASSVERYNEQFF
TGTGCCAGCAGCGTAGAACGCTACAATGAGCAGTTCTTC
>TRBJ1-5|TRBV19|TRBD1|-
CASSIGGGSQPQHF
TGTGCCAGTAGTATTGGAGGGGGCAGTCAGCCCCAGCATTTT
>TRBJ1-1|TRBV11-2|TRBD1|-
CASSFSGQQNTEAFF
TGTGCCAGCAGCTTCTCGGGACAGCAAAACACTGAAGCTTTCTTT
>TRBJ1-1|TRBV4-1|-|-
CASSQGDWRDTEAFF
TGCGCCAGCAGCCAAGGGGACTGGAGGGACACTGAAGCTTTCTTT
>TRBJ1-1|TRBV13|-|-
CASSPRAHQGGAFF
TGTGCCAGCAGCCCCCGGGCCCATCAAGGGGGAGCTTTCTTT
>TRBJ2-7|TRBV28|-|-
CASSFRGSPDEQYF
TGTGCCAGCAGTTTTAGGGGATCCCCGGACGAGCAGTACTTC
>TRBJ1-2|TRBV28|TRBD1|-
CASSLTTGGYGYTF
TGTGCCAGCAGTTTGACGACAGGGGGTTATGGCTACACCTTC
>TRBJ2-7|TRBV9|TRBD1|-
CASSVAGTVTYEQYF
TGTGCCAGCAGCGTAGCCGGGACAGTTACCTACGAGCAGTACTTC
>TRBJ2-1|TRBV9|-|-
CASSVASRLSQSEQFF
TGTGCCAGCAGCGTAGCTTCCAGGCTCTCCCAGAGTGAGCAGTTCTTC
>TRBJ1-6|TRBV27|TRBD1|-
CASSRTGRPYNSPLHF
TGTGCCAGCAGCAGGACAGGGCGGCCTTATAATTCACCCCTCCACTTT
>TRBJ2-7|TRBV5-1|-|-
CASSLGYRSEQYF
TGCGCCAGCAGCTTGGGTTACAGATCCGAGCAGTACTTC
>TRBJ2-7|TRBV10-2|-|-
CASSEFLSYEQYF
TGCGCCAGCAGTGAATTCCTCTCCTACGAGCAGTACTTC
>TRBJ1-4|TRBV5-4|TRBD1|-
CASSPGQGATNEKLFF
TGTGCCAGCAGCCCCGGACAGGGGGCAACTAATGAAAAACTGTTTTTT
>TRBJ1-1|TRBV19|-|-
CASSIDENTEAFF
TGTGCCAGTAGTATAGATGAGAACACTGAAGCTTTCTTT
>TRBJ2-7|TRBV6-6|-|-
CASSYSRAYYEQYF
TGTGCCAGCAGTTACTCGAGGGCCTACTACGAGCAGTACTTC
>TRBJ2-2|TRBV11-3|-|-
CASSLGLQRNTGELFF
TGTGCCAGCAGCTTAGGTTTACAGCGAAACACCGGGGAGCTGTTTTTT
>TRBJ2-3|TRBV6-4|TRBD1|-
CASSLRGSTDTQYF
TGTGCCAGCAGTCTCAGGGGGAGCACAGATACGCAGTATTTT
>TRBJ2-1|TRBV5-1|TRBD2|once
CASSPTPGGSYNEQFF
TGCGCCAGCAGCCCAACGCCGGGAGGCTCCTACAATGAGCAGTTCTTC
>TRBJ2-7|TRBV10-3|TRBD1|-
CAISESHPTGGRDEQYF
TGTGCCATCAGTGAGTCGCACCCGACAGGGGGAAGGGACGAGCAGTACTTC
>TRBJ2-3|TRBV2|-|once
CASSPLGASTDTQYF
TGTGCCAGCAGCCCCCTGGGGGCTAGCACAGATACGCAGTATTTT
>TRBJ2-7|TRBV7-9|TRBD1|few
CASSERRDRANEQYF
TGTGCCAGCAGCGAACGAAGGGACAGGGCTAACGAGCAGTACTTC
>TRBJ2-5|TRBV4-1|-|-
CASSQPSGTPNQETQYF
TGCGCCAGCAGCCAGCCGTCCGGGACCCCAAACCAAGAGACCCAGTACTTC
>TRBJ1-1|TRBV5-5|TRBD1|-
CASSFETGRGNTEAFF
TGTGCCAGCAGCTTCGAGACAGGGAGGGGGAACACTGAAGCTTTCTTT
>TRBJ1-6|TRBV14|-|-
CASSRQLASYNSPLHF
TGTGCCAGTTCACGACAGCTTGCCTCCTATAATTCACCCCTCCACTTT
>TRBJ2-5|TRBV5-1|TRBD2|once
CASSSGLAGETQYF
TGCGCCAGCAGCTCCGGACTAGCGGGAGAGACCCAGTACTTC
>TRBJ2-7|TRBV5-1|-|-
CASSLVAVGYEQYF
TGCGCCAGCAGCTTGGTGGCAGTTGGCTACGAGCAGTACTTC
>TRBJ1-2|TRBV4-1|TRBD1|-
CASSQDHQGAQFDGYTF
TGCGCCAGCAGCCAAGACCATCAGGGGGCGCAATTTGATGGCTACACCTTC
>TRBJ2-3|TRBV29-1|-|-
CSVKKGDTQYF
TGCAGCGTTAAGAAAGGGGATACGCAGTATTTT
>TRBJ2-3|TRBV19|TRBD2|-
CASSIQFGGGIDTQYF
TGTGCCAGTAGTATACAATTCGGCGGGGGTATAGATACGCAGTATTTT
>TRBJ1-3|TRBV7-9|-|-
CASSFSLGGQGNTIYF
TGTGCCAGCAGCTTTTCGCTGGGGGGACAAGGAAACACCATATATTTT
>TRBJ2-1|TRBV5-1|-|-
CASSLASDHLVGEQFF
TGCGCCAGCAGCTTGGCTAGTGACCACCTCGTGGGTGAGCAGTTCTTC
>TRBJ2-6|TRBV9|-|-
CASSVGWGTGANVLTF
TGTGCCAGCAGCGTAGGTTGGGGAACTGGGGCCAACGTCCTGACTTTC
>TRBJ1-2|TRBV19|-|-
CASNGPGGIYGYTF
TGTGCCAGTAACGGGCCGGGGGGGATATATGGCTACACCTTC
>TRBJ2-7|TRBV6-5|TRBD1|-
CASNLGTASYEQYF
TGTGCCAGCAACCTTGGGACAGCCTCCTACGAGCAGTACTTC
>TRBJ1-1|TRBV2|-|-
CASVPLGSGTSDTEAFF
TGTGCCAGCGTCCCTCTTGGCTCAGGGACATCGGACACTGAAGCTTTCTTT
>TRBJ1-1|TRBV2|-|medium-sized
CASSPTSLNTEAFF
TGTGCCAGCAGCCCAACCTCTTTGAACACTGAAGCTTTCTTT